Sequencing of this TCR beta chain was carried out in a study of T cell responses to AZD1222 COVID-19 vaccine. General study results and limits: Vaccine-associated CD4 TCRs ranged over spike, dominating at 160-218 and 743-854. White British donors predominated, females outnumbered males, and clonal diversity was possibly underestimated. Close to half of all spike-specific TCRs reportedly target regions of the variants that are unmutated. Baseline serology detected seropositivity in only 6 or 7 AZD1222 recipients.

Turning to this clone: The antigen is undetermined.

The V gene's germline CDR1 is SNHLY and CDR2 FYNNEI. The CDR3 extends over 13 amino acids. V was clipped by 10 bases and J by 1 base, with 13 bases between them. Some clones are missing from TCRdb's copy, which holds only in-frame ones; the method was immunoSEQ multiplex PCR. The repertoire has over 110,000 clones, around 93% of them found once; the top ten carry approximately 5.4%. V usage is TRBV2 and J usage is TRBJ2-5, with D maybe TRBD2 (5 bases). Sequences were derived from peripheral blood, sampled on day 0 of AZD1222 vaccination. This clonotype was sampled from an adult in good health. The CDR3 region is CATMEEIQETQYF. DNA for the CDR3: TGTGCCACGATGGAGGAGATCCAAGAGACCCAGTACTTC.